Included here is one T cell receptor (beta chain) sequence, with context. Original handling: Estimation of nucleated cell counts was performed using reference gene primer amplification. Produced via immunoSEQ multiplex PCR; TCRdb's table is partial and in-frame only. That table furnishes V, J and clone size, whereas the DNA furnished D and trimming. The table includes some 120,000 clones, 70% to 90% detected once. The CDR3 is 16 residues long. Trimming removed 5 bases at V and 0 bases at J, with 16 bases between. Germline assignment: CDR1 MDHEN and CDR2 SYDVKM. This record belongs to a study of blood T cell repertoires in COVID-19.

The rearrangement links TRBV28 to TRBJ1-1; D is undetermined. Sequencing used peripheral blood. This clonotype originated in a man in his 60s with acute or convalescent COVID-19. This CDR3 is CASSPYAQDMNTEAFF. As DNA, the CDR3 is TGTGCCAGCAGTCCGTACGCCCAGGATATGAACACTGAAGCTTTCTTT.